This T cell receptor (beta chain) appears in the sequencing data of a study of blood T cell repertoires in COVID-19. The CDR3 covers 15 residues. Germline V lookup: CDR1 SGHDT, CDR2 YYEEEE. The V gene lost 0 bases and the J gene lost 6 bases, with 12 bases spanning the gap. Per the original data handling: Estimation of nucleated cell counts was performed using reference gene primer amplification. Here immunoSEQ multiplex PCR was the method, and the copy in TCRdb shows in-frame clones only, minus some. V and J calls and clone size follow that table, whereas D and trimming were derived from the DNA. The profile shows fewer than 300,000 clones, around 92% of them singletons.

The sequencing input was peripheral blood. The receptor's source is a person aged 18-35 years with COVID-19, enrolled during active disease. The chain joins TRBV5-6 to TRBJ1-4, with D hard to call. CDR3 sequence: CASSLARAADEKLFF. The DNA of the CDR3 is TGTGCCAGCAGCTTGGCGCGGGCCGCGGATGAAAAACTGTTTTTT. The entire variable domain, with the rest obtained from reference TRBV5-6 and TRBJ1-4, is as follows: DAGVTQSPTHLIKTRGQQVTLRCSPKSGHDTVSWYQQALGQGPQFIFQYYEEEERQRGNFPDRFSGHQFPNYSSELNVNALLLGDSALYLCASSLARAADEKLFFGSGTQLSVL.